This T cell receptor beta chain was observed in a study of breast tumors, draining lymph nodes, adjacent tissues. This clonotype has a count of ten or more. Samples came from axillary lymph nodes draining the breast cancer. The CDR3 totals 12 residues. With 3 bases removed from V and 7 bases from J, the gap between germline ends came to 7 bases. TCRdb reanalysed the multiplex PCR reads using MiXCR and keeps one entry per CDR3 protein. This table holds under 300,000 distinct CDR3 sequences, 30% to 35% found once. The origin of this receptor is a female donor with breast cancer. Some clones in this sample may be carry-over from other donors' samples. The rearrangement uses TRBV12-3 or TRBV12-4 and TRBJ2-1; D uncertain. Sequencing was performed on axillary lymph node tissue. The CDR3 region has the DNA TGTGCCAGCAGTTTTTGGGGAAATGAGCAGTTCTTC. This gives the protein CASSFWGNEQFF.